A selection of T cell receptor beta chains follows, all from one sample in a study of T cell changes during pregnancy in multiple sclerosis. Generated by immunoSEQ multiplex PCR, the TCRdb table keeps only in-frame clones and is missing some. The table lists 55,000 to 70,000 clones, around nine tenths of them singletons. The material was peripheral blood, obtained in the third trimester of pregnancy. These TCRs come from a female donor in good health, enrolled as a control in a pregnancy study. Each CDR3 is given with its conserved first and last residue. The order of the fields is J gene, D gene, V gene, clone size, CDR3 DNA, CDR3 protein. D genes are given only for firm matches. Clone size is given for some rows only: seen once, a few or many times, or a class if the clone is expanded.

J gene: TRBJ2-7; D gene: .; V gene: TRBV27; clone size: .; CDR3 DNA: TGTGCCAGCAGTGGAGGACAGTTGAACTACGAGCAGTACTTC; CDR3 protein: CASSGGQLNYEQYF
J gene: TRBJ2-7; D gene: .; V gene: TRBV29-1; clone size: .; CDR3 DNA: TGCAGCATAAGGACAGTCCTTTACGAGCAGTACTTC; CDR3 protein: CSIRTVLYEQYF
J gene: TRBJ2-5; D gene: TRBD2; V gene: TRBV15; clone size: .; CDR3 DNA: TGTGCCACCACAAGGGAGCGGGGGGGCTCGGAGACCCAGTACTTC; CDR3 protein: CATTRERGGSETQYF
J gene: TRBJ2-1; D gene: .; V gene: TRBV5-6; clone size: .; CDR3 DNA: TGTGCCAGCAGCTTACCCCCAGACAATGAGCAGTTCTTC; CDR3 protein: CASSLPPDNEQFF
J gene: TRBJ2-4; D gene: TRBD1; V gene: TRBV5-4; clone size: .; CDR3 DNA: TGTGCCAGCAGACAGGGGACGTCCAAACTAGCCAAAAACATTCAGTACTTC; CDR3 protein: CASRQGTSKLAKNIQYF
J gene: TRBJ1-1; D gene: TRBD1; V gene: TRBV5-1; clone size: .; CDR3 DNA: TGCGCCAGCAGCAAGGGACAGGGTGGGAGCACTGAAGCTTTCTTT; CDR3 protein: CASSKGQGGSTEAFF
J gene: TRBJ1-2; D gene: .; V gene: TRBV11-2; clone size: .; CDR3 DNA: TGTGCCAGCAGCCGCATACAGGGACCCAACTATGGCTACACCTTC; CDR3 protein: CASSRIQGPNYGYTF
J gene: TRBJ2-7; D gene: .; V gene: TRBV7-2; clone size: once; CDR3 DNA: TGTGCCAGCAGCTTAGCGTCAGACGGGTTCTACGAGCAGTACTTC; CDR3 protein: CASSLASDGFYEQYF
J gene: TRBJ2-3; D gene: .; V gene: TRBV28; clone size: .; CDR3 DNA: TGTGCCAGCAGGCGCCTCCGGGACAACACAGATACGCAGTATTTT; CDR3 protein: CASRRLRDNTDTQYF
J gene: TRBJ2-3; D gene: TRBD2; V gene: TRBV6-1; clone size: .; CDR3 DNA: TGTGCCAGCAGTGAAGGCGGAATAGCGGGGGAATTAGTAGATACGCAGTATTTT; CDR3 protein: CASSEGGIAGELVDTQYF
J gene: TRBJ1-5; D gene: .; V gene: TRBV21-1; clone size: once; CDR3 DNA: TGTGCCAGCAGCCCCCAGGGATATAGCAATCAGCCCCAGCATTTT; CDR3 protein: CASSPQGYSNQPQHF
J gene: TRBJ1-4; D gene: TRBD1; V gene: TRBV9; clone size: .; CDR3 DNA: TGTGCCAGCAGCGCCGGGACAGGGGGGGAAAAACTGTTTTTT; CDR3 protein: CASSAGTGGEKLFF
J gene: TRBJ1-6; D gene: TRBD1; V gene: TRBV27; clone size: .; CDR3 DNA: TGTGCCAGCTGGGACAGGCGGATGAATTCACCCCTCCACTTT; CDR3 protein: CASWDRRMNSPLHF
J gene: TRBJ2-7; D gene: TRBD1; V gene: TRBV4-3; clone size: .; CDR3 DNA: TGCGCCAGCAGCCCCGGGACAGCCTCCTACGAGCAGTACTTC; CDR3 protein: CASSPGTASYEQYF
J gene: TRBJ1-2; D gene: .; V gene: TRBV19; clone size: .; CDR3 DNA: TGTGCCAGTAGATACAGGGACCCCCCATATGGCTACACCTTC; CDR3 protein: CASRYRDPPYGYTF
J gene: TRBJ2-1; D gene: .; V gene: TRBV6-1; clone size: .; CDR3 DNA: TGTGCCAGCAGTGTAACAGGTAAATGGTTCTTC; CDR3 protein: CASSVTGKWFF
J gene: TRBJ1-4; D gene: TRBD1; V gene: TRBV7-8; clone size: .; CDR3 DNA: TGTGCCAGCAGCTCCAACCCCCCCGGGACAGGGAGAACTAATGAAAAACTGTTTTTT; CDR3 protein: CASSSNPPGTGRTNEKLFF
J gene: TRBJ2-5; D gene: .; V gene: TRBV7-2; clone size: .; CDR3 DNA: TGTGCCAGCAGCTCCTGGGGGCCAGGAGAGACCCAGTACTTC; CDR3 protein: CASSSWGPGETQYF
J gene: TRBJ2-1; D gene: TRBD1; V gene: TRBV30; clone size: .; CDR3 DNA: TGTGCCTGGAGTTTTAGGGACAGGGTCATTTACAATGAGCAGTTCTTC; CDR3 protein: CAWSFRDRVIYNEQFF
J gene: TRBJ1-6; D gene: TRBD1; V gene: TRBV29-1; clone size: once; CDR3 DNA: TGCAGCGCGACCTTGGGGACAGGGAATTCACCCCTCCACTTT; CDR3 protein: CSATLGTGNSPLHF
J gene: TRBJ1-4; D gene: TRBD1; V gene: TRBV5-6; clone size: .; CDR3 DNA: TGTGCCAGCAGCCTTACCCGGGACAGGGGAGAAAAACTGTTTTTT; CDR3 protein: CASSLTRDRGEKLFF
J gene: TRBJ1-5; D gene: .; V gene: TRBV30; clone size: .; CDR3 DNA: TGTGCCTGGAGCCGACAGCAGTATCAGCCCCAGCATTTT; CDR3 protein: CAWSRQQYQPQHF
J gene: TRBJ2-5; D gene: TRBD1; V gene: TRBV30; clone size: once; CDR3 DNA: TGTGCCTGGACCGAGAGAGGGACAGGGAAGACCCAGTACTTC; CDR3 protein: CAWTERGTGKTQYF
J gene: TRBJ1-6; D gene: .; V gene: TRBV9; clone size: few; CDR3 DNA: TGTGCCAGCAGCAAACAACAGGTCCCGGGGGGCAATTCACCCCTCCACTTT; CDR3 protein: CASSKQQVPGGNSPLHF
J gene: TRBJ2-5; D gene: .; V gene: TRBV28; clone size: .; CDR3 DNA: TGTGCCAGCAGTAGGCCAGCGATCCAAGAGACCCAGTACTTC; CDR3 protein: CASSRPAIQETQYF
J gene: TRBJ1-2; D gene: TRBD1; V gene: TRBV2; clone size: .; CDR3 DNA: TGTGCCAGCAGTAGGGAGACAGGGGGCTCGAGTGGCTACACCTTC; CDR3 protein: CASSRETGGSSGYTF
J gene: TRBJ2-7; D gene: .; V gene: TRBV11-2; clone size: few; CDR3 DNA: TGTGCCAGCAGTCAGACTATCGAGCAGTACTTC; CDR3 protein: CASSQTIEQYF
J gene: TRBJ2-7; D gene: TRBD1; V gene: TRBV28; clone size: .; CDR3 DNA: TGTGCCAGCACCCCGGGACAGAAATACTACGAGCAGTACTTC; CDR3 protein: CASTPGQKYYEQYF
J gene: TRBJ1-1; D gene: .; V gene: TRBV4-1; clone size: .; CDR3 DNA: TGCGCCAGCAGCCAAGGGAGGGGAGGGGGGAACACTGAAGCTTTCTTT; CDR3 protein: CASSQGRGGGNTEAFF
J gene: TRBJ2-3; D gene: .; V gene: TRBV4-1; clone size: once; CDR3 DNA: TGCGCCAGCAGCCAAGCGTATGGCACAGATACGCAGTATTTT; CDR3 protein: CASSQAYGTDTQYF
J gene: TRBJ2-2; D gene: .; V gene: TRBV7-8; clone size: many; CDR3 DNA: TGTGCCAGCAGCCCCCGGTGGGAGCTGTTTTTT; CDR3 protein: CASSPRWELFF
J gene: TRBJ2-1; D gene: TRBD2; V gene: TRBV4-1; clone size: .; CDR3 DNA: TGCGCCAGCAGCCACGGGGGGGACTACAATGAGCAGTTCTTC; CDR3 protein: CASSHGGDYNEQFF
J gene: TRBJ2-5; D gene: .; V gene: TRBV7-8; clone size: .; CDR3 DNA: TGTGCCAGCTACCCGGGAACCCAAGAGACCCAGTACTTC; CDR3 protein: CASYPGTQETQYF
J gene: TRBJ1-1; D gene: TRBD1; V gene: TRBV5-5; clone size: .; CDR3 DNA: TGTGCCAGCAGCTTGAACAGGGGTGAAGCTTTCTTT; CDR3 protein: CASSLNRGEAFF
J gene: TRBJ1-6; D gene: .; V gene: TRBV28; clone size: .; CDR3 DNA: TGTGCCAGCAGTTTACAGGGTTGGCTTCATAATTCACCCCTCCACTTT; CDR3 protein: CASSLQGWLHNSPLHF
J gene: TRBJ1-5; D gene: TRBD1; V gene: TRBV9; clone size: .; CDR3 DNA: TGTGCCAGCAGCGTAGCAGGGGGAAATCAGCCCCAGCATTTT; CDR3 protein: CASSVAGGNQPQHF
J gene: TRBJ2-1; D gene: TRBD2; V gene: TRBV7-2; clone size: .; CDR3 DNA: TGTGCCAGCAGCTTGTTAGGTAGCGGGGTCATTGATGAGCAGTTCTTC; CDR3 protein: CASSLLGSGVIDEQFF
J gene: TRBJ1-5; D gene: TRBD1; V gene: TRBV19; clone size: .; CDR3 DNA: TGTGCCAGTGGGGGACAGGGGGCGATAGGCAATCAGCCCCAGCATTTT; CDR3 protein: CASGGQGAIGNQPQHF
J gene: TRBJ1-2; D gene: .; V gene: TRBV5-6; clone size: .; CDR3 DNA: TGTGCCAGCAGTCCGGACAGAGGCTATGGCTACACCTTC; CDR3 protein: CASSPDRGYGYTF
J gene: TRBJ2-5; D gene: TRBD2; V gene: TRBV4-2; clone size: .; CDR3 DNA: TGTGCCAGCAGCCAGATTACTAGCGAGCCGACCCAGTACTTC; CDR3 protein: CASSQITSEPTQYF